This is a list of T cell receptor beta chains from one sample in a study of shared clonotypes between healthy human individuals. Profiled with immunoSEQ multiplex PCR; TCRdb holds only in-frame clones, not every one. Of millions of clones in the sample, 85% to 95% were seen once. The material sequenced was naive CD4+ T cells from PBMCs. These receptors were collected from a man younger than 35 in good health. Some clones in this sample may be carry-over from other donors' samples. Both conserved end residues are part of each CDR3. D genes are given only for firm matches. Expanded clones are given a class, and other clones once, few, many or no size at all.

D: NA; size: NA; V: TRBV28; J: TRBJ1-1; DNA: TGTGCCAGCAGTTTAATCGGGGGTGAAGCTTTCTTT; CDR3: CASSLIGGEAFF
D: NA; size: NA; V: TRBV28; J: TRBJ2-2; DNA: TGTGCCAGCAGTTCCCCCTCCAAGACCCAGCTAGGCGACACCGGGGAGCTGTTTTTT; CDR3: CASSSPSKTQLGDTGELFF
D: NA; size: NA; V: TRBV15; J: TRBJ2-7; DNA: TGTGCCACCAGCAGAGACAGCTCCTACGAGCAGTACTTC; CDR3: CATSRDSSYEQYF
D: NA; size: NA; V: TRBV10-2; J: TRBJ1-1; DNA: TGCGCCAGCACCGCCCCTGCTAACACTGAAGCTTTCTTT; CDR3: CASTAPANTEAFF
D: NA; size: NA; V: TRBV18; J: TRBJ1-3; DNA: TGTGCCAGCTCACCAAGAACAGCGTCACTTTCTGGAAACACCATATATTTT; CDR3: CASSPRTASLSGNTIYF
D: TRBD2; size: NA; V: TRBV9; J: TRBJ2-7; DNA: TGTGCCAGCAGCCGGACTAGCGGGCCCTCCTACGAGCAGTACTTC; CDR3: CASSRTSGPSYEQYF
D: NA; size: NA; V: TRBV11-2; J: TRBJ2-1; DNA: TGTGCCAGCAGCTTAGAACCCTGGTGGGGGTACAATGAGCAGTTCTTC; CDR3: CASSLEPWWGYNEQFF
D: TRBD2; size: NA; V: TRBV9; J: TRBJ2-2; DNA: TGTGCCAGCAGCCCTAGCGGGGTAACCGGGGAGCTGTTTTTT; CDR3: CASSPSGVTGELFF
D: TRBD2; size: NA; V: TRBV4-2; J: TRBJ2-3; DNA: TGTGCCAGCAGCCAGGGACTAGCGGGAGATACGCAGTATTTT; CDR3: CASSQGLAGDTQYF
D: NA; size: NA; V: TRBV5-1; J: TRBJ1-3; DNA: TGCGCCAGCAGGCGCGAGGGGAGCTCTGGAAACACCATATATTTT; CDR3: CASRREGSSGNTIYF
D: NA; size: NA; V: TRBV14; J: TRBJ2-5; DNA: TGTGCCAGCAGCGTGGACCGGACGCAGGCCCAGTACTTC; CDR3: CASSVDRTQAQYF
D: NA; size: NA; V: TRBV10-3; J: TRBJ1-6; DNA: TGTGCCATATCTATTGGGGAAGGTTCACCCCTCCACTTT; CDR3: CAISIGEGSPLHF
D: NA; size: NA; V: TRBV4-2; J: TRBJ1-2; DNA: TGTGCCAGCAGCCTTACAGCTAACTATGGCTACACCTTC; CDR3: CASSLTANYGYTF
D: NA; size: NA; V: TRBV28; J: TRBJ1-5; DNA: TGTGCCAGCAGCTCTTCCCTCGGCAATCAGCCCCAGCATTTT; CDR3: CASSSSLGNQPQHF
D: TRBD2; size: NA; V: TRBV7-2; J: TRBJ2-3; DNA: TGTGCCAGCAGCTTAGCAACTACTAGCGGGAGTGCAGATACGCAGTATTTT; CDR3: CASSLATTSGSADTQYF
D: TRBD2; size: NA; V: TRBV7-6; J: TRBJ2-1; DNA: TGTGCCAGCAGCTTCACTAGCGGGACGTACAATGAGCAGTTCTTC; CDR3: CASSFTSGTYNEQFF
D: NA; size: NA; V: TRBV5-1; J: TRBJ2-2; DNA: TGCGCCAGCAGCTTGCTTGCGCGTGGTTTGACAGGTGGGGGCCGGGAGCTGTTTTTT; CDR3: CASSLLARGLTGGGRELFF
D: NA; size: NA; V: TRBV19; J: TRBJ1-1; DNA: TGTGCCAGTAGCCGCAGCGGGAACACTGAAGCTTTCTTT; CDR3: CASSRSGNTEAFF
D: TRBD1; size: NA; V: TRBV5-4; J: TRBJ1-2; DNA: TGTGCCAGCAGCATGATCCGGGACAGGGGGGTGTCCACCTTC; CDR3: CASSMIRDRGVSTF
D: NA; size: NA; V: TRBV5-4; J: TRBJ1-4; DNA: TGTGCCAGCAGCACCGGGACCGTCCATGAAAAACTGTTTTTT; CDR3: CASSTGTVHEKLFF
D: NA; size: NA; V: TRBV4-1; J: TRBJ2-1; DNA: TGCGCCAGCAGCCAGCTTGGACTCCGTGAGCAGTTCTTC; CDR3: CASSQLGLREQFF
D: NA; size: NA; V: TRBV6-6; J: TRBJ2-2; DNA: TGTGCCAGCAGAAGTGTCACCGGGGAGCTGTTTTTT; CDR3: CASRSVTGELFF
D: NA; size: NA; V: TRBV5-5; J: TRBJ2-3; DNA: TGTGCCAGCAGCTTGCAGTGGCAGGGGAGAGATACGCAGTATTTT; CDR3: CASSLQWQGRDTQYF
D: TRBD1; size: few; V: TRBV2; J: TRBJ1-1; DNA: TGTGCCAGCAGTGGGGACAGGGGGGAAGCTTTCTTT; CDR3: CASSGDRGEAFF
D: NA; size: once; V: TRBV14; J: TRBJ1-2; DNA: TGTGCCAGCAGCCAAGATTCGCAATATGGCTACACCTTC; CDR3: CASSQDSQYGYTF
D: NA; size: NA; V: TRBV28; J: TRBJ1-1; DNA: TGTGCCAGCAGGAACGACGGGGTAACTGAAGCTTTCTTT; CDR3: CASRNDGVTEAFF
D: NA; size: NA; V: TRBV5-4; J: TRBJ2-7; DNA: TGTGCCAGCAGCTTAACGGAGCGAGCGTATTCCTACGAGCAGTACTTC; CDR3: CASSLTERAYSYEQYF
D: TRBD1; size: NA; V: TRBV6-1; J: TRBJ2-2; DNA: TGTGCCAGCAGATTGGGACAGGGGGATCCCGGGGAGCTGTTTTTT; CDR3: CASRLGQGDPGELFF
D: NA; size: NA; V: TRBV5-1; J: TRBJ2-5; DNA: TGCGCCAGCAGCTCACCTCAATTCCAAGAGACCCAGTACTTC; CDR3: CASSSPQFQETQYF
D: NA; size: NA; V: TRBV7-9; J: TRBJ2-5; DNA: TGTGCCAGCAGCTTAGTGTCGACTCCCGGGGAGACCCAGTACTTC; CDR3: CASSLVSTPGETQYF
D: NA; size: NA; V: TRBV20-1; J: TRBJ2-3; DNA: TGCAGTGCTACTTCGGGGGATACGCAGTATTTT; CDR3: CSATSGDTQYF
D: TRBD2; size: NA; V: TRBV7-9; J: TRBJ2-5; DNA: TGTGCCAGCAGCTTAGTAGCGGGATTGATCACCCAAGAGACCCAGTACTTC; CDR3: CASSLVAGLITQETQYF
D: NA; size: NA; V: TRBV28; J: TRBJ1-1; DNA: TGTGCCAGCAGTACCTTCCTCGCTGAAGCTTTCTTT; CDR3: CASSTFLAEAFF
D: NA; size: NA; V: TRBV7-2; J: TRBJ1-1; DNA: TGTGCCAGCAGAGTAAACACTGAAGCTTTCTTT; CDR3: CASRVNTEAFF
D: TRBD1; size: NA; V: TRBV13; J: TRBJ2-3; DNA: TGTGCCAGCAGCCAATCGCCGGGACAGGGACCGAAAGATACGCAGTATTTT; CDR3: CASSQSPGQGPKDTQYF
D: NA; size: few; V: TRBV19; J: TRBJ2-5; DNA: TGTGCCAGTAGTATAGCTACTACTAACCAAGAGACCCAGTACTTC; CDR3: CASSIATTNQETQYF
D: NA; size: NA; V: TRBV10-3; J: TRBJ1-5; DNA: TGTGCCATCAGTGATTTAGGGAAGGCATCTAATCAGCCCCAGCATTTT; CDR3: CAISDLGKASNQPQHF
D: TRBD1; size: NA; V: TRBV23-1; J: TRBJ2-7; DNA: TGCGCCAGCAGTCAGCCGACAGGGGCCGAGCAGTACTTC; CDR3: CASSQPTGAEQYF
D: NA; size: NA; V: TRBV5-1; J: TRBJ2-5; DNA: TGCGCCAGCAGCTTTCAGATTCCCCAAGAGACCCAGTACTTC; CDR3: CASSFQIPQETQYF
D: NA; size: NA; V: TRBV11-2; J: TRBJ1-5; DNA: TGTGCCAGCAGCTTAAGTGGGGATCAGCCCCAGCATTTT; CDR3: CASSLSGDQPQHF
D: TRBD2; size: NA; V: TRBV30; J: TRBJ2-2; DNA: TGTGCCTGGGGCAGATCTAGCGGGAGTGGGACCGGGGAGCTGTTTTTT; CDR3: CAWGRSSGSGTGELFF
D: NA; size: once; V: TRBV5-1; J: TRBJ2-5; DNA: TGCGCCAGCACGCAGAATTGGGAGACCCAGTACTTC; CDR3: CASTQNWETQYF
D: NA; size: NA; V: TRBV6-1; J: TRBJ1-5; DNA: TGTGCCAGCGAAGGGGAGTGGAGCAATCAGCCCCAGCATTTT; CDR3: CASEGEWSNQPQHF
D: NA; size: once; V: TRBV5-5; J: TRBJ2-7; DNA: TGTGCCAGCAGCTCGGGGGGACAGGTGTTCTCCTACGAGCAGTACTTC; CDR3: CASSSGGQVFSYEQYF
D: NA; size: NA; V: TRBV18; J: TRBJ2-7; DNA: TGTGCCAGCTCACCAATTCTGGGACCTGAAACCGAGCAGTACTTC; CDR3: CASSPILGPETEQYF
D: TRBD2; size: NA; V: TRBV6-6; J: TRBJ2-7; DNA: TGTGCCAGCAGAACCGTAGCGGGTACTTACGAGCAGTACTTC; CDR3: CASRTVAGTYEQYF
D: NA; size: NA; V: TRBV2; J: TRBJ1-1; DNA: TGTGCCAGCGTTTGGTACACTGAAGCTTTCTTT; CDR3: CASVWYTEAFF
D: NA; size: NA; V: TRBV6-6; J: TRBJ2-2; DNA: TGTGCCAGCACCACGAACACCGGGGAGCTGTTTTTT; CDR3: CASTTNTGELFF
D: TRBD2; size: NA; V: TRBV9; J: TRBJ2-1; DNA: TGTGCCAGCAGCGTCTACGCCGGGACTAGCGGGCACAATGAGCAGTTCTTC; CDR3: CASSVYAGTSGHNEQFF
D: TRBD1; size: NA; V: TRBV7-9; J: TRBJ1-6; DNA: TGTGCCAGCAGCTCAGGACAGGGGAATTCACCCCTCCACTTT; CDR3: CASSSGQGNSPLHF
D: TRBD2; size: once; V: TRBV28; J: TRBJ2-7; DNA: TGTGCCAGCAGCCACCACGGACTAGCGGGAGACTACGAGCAGTACTTC; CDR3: CASSHHGLAGDYEQYF
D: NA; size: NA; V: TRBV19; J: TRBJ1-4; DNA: TGTGCCAGTAGTATTTCGGCTACGCAGGAAAAACTGTTTTTT; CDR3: CASSISATQEKLFF